The 10 T cell receptor beta chains presented below share a single source sample, sequenced in a study of blood T cell repertoires in COVID-19. Some clones are missing from TCRdb's copy, which holds only in-frame ones; the method was immunoSEQ multiplex PCR. The data hold over 150,000 clones, with roughly 80% observed a single time. The specimen sequenced was peripheral blood. The receptors shown here come from a man in his 70s with active or convalescent COVID-19.

The V gene is TRBV7-2, the J gene TRBJ1-6, with D maybe TRBD1 (5 bases). The ends were cut back, 5 bases at V and 7 bases at J, with 21 bases in the middle. Germline assignment: CDR1 SGHTA and CDR2 FQGNSA. CDR3 size: 17 residues. The CDR3 loop is CASSLQPGGRLNSPLHF. The DNA for the CDR3 is TGTGCCAGCAGCCTTCAGCCGGGGGGACGGCTGAATTCACCCCTCCACTTT.

J is TRBJ1-2 and V is TRBV2; D is possibly TRBD1 (6 bases). Germline values: CDR1 SNHLY, CDR2 FYNNEI. This CDR3 has 16 amino acids. The ends were cut back, 3 bases at V and 5 bases at J, with 19 bases in the middle. Here the CDR3 reads CASSDGRGARVYGYTF. The CDR3 coding sequence is TGTGCCAGCAGTGATGGTCGGGGGGCGAGGGTGTATGGCTACACCTTC.

The rearrangement uses TRBV7-2 and TRBJ2-7; 7 nucleotides match TRBD1. J gave up 0 bases and V 0 bases, and 8 bases lay outside the gene matches. CDR3 length: 17 amino acids. Germline assignment: CDR1 SGHTA and CDR2 FQGNSA. CDR3 sequence: CASSLAPTGRRSYEQYF. The DNA of the CDR3 is TGTGCCAGCAGCTTAGCCCCGACAGGGCGGCGCTCCTACGAGCAGTACTTC.

This clone was detected only a few times. Within the sample, other DNA sequences also encode this same CDR3. The chain employs TRBV6-2 or TRBV6-3 and TRBJ2-2, with 7 bases identical to TRBD1. This CDR3 comprises 15 residues. The junction had 2 bases not matched to a gene; V was cut back by 3 bases and J by 1 base. Germline V gene sequence: CDR1 MNHEY, CDR2 SVGEGT. DNA for the CDR3: TGTGCCAGCAGTTATGGGACAGTGAACACCGGGGAGCTGTTTTTT. This sequence encodes CASSYGTVNTGELFF.

The chain combines TRBV4-3 with TRBJ2-1, with TRBD2 matching 9 bases. CDR1 is LGHNA, CDR2 YSLEER, per germline. V trimming: 1 base; J trimming: 1 base; junction bases outside the gene matches: 14. The CDR3 is made up of 20 amino acids. CDR3 residues: CASSQARGSGSGASYNEQFF. CDR3 DNA: TGCGCCAGCAGCCAAGCTAGGGGTAGCGGGAGCGGGGCGTCCTACAATGAGCAGTTCTTC.

The V and J genes are TRBV5-5 and TRBJ2-7; 8 bases match TRBD2. Trimming took 0 bases from V and 0 from J; bases not matched to a gene: 5. The CDR3 is 16 amino acids. Germline CDR1 is SGHKS and CDR2 is YYEKEE (reference sequence). CDR3 in DNA: TGTGCCAGCAGCTTGGCCCCCGGGGGGGTCTCCTACGAGCAGTACTTC. Amino acids: CASSLAPGGVSYEQYF.

This chain uses TRBV3-1 (or the pseudogene TRBV3-2) with TRBJ1-1; 7 nucleotides line up with TRBD1. The ends lost 2 bases at V and 4 bases at J; junction bases unmatched: 10. There are 16 residues in the CDR3. Germline CDR1 is LGHDT and CDR2 is YNNKEL (reference sequence). CDR3 bases: TGTGCCAGCAGCCAACCCCACGGAAGGGGGCTCACTGAAGCTTTCTTT. As protein: CASSQPHGRGLTEAFF.

The chain is built from TRBV6-2 or TRBV6-3 and TRBJ2-5, with a tentative D call TRBD2 (6 bases). This CDR3 is 15 amino acids long. Germline-derived CDR1 and CDR2 are MNHEY and SVGEGT. V lost 5 bases and J 2 bases, leaving 15 bases between the germline ends. The DNA for the CDR3 is TGTGCCAGCAGTGCTACCGGGACTCTGCAAGAGACCCAGTACTTC. As protein: CASSATGTLQETQYF.

The chain uses TRBV14 and TRBJ1-1; D call uncertain. This CDR3 comprises 13 residues. Germline V gene sequence: CDR1 SGHDN, CDR2 FVKESK. With 3 bases removed from V and 1 base from J, the gap between germline ends came to 6 bases. CDR3 nucleotides: TGTGCCAGCAGCCAGGCAAGGAACACTGAAGCTTTCTTT. Its translation is CASSQARNTEAFF. Looking up the rest from reference TRBV14 and TRBJ1-1 gives the full variable domain: EAGVTQFPSHSVIEKGQTVTLRCDPISGHDNLYWYRRVMGKEIKFLLHFVKESKQDESGMPNNRFLAERTGGTYSTLKVQPAELEDSGVYFCASSQARNTEAFFGQGTRLTVV.

This clone was detected only once. Additional DNA sequences in this sample encode the identical CDR3. V and J are TRBV9 and TRBJ2-7, with D perhaps TRBD1 (6 bases). The germline V and J ends were trimmed by 0 bases and 2 bases, with 9 bases remaining between them. The germline CDR1 and CDR2 sequences are SGDLS and YYNGEE. The CDR3 is made up of 14 amino acids. The DNA of the CDR3 is TGTGCCAGCAGCGTAGGAGGGGGTACCTACGAGCAGTACTTC. Its translation: CASSVGGGTYEQYF.